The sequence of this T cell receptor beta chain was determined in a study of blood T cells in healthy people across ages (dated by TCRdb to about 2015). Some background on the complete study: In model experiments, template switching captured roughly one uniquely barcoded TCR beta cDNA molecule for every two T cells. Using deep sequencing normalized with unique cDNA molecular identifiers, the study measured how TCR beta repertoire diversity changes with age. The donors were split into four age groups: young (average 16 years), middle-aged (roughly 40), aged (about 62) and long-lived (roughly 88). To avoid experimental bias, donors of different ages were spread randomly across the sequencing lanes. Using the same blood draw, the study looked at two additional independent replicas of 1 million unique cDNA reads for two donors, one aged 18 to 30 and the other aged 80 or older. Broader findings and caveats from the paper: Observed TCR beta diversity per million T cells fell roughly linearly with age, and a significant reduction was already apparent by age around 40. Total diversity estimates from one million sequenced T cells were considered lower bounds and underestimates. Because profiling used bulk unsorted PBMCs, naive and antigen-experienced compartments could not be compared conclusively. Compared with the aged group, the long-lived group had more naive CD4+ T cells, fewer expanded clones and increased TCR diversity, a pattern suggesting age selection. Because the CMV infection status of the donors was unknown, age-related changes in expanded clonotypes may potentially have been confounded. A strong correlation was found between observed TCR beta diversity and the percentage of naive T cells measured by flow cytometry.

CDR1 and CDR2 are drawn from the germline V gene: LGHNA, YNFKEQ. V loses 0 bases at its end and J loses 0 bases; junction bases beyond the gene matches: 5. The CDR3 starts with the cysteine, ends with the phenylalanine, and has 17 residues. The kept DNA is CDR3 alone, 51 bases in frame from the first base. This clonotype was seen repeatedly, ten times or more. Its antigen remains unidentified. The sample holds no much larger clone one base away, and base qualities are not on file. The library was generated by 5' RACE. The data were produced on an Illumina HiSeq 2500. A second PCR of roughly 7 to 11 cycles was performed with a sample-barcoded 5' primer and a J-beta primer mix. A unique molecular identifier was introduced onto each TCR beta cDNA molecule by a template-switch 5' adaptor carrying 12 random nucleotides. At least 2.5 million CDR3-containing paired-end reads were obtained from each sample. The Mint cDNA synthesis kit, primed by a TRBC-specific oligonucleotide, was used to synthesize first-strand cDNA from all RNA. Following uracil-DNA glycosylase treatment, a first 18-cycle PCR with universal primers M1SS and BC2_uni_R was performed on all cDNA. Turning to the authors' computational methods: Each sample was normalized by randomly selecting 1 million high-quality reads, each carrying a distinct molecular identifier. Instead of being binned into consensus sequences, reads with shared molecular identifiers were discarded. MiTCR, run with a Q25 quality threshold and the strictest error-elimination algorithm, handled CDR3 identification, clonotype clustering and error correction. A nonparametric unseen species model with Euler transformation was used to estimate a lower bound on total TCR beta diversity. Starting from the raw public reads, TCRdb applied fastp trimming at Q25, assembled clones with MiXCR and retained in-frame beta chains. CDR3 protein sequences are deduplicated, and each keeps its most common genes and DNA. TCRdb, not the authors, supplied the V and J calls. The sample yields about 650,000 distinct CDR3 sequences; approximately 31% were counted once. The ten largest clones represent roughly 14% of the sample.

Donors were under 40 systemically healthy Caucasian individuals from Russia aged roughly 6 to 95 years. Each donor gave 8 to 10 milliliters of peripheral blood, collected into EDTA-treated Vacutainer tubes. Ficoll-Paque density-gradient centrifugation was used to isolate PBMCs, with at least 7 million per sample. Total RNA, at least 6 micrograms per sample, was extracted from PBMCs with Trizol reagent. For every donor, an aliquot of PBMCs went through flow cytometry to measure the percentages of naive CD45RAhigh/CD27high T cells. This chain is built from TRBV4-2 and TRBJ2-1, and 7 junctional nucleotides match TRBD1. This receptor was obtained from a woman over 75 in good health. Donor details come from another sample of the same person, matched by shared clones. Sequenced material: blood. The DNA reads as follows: TGTGCCAGCAGCCAAGATAGGGGACAGAGCTCCTACAATGAGCAGTTCTTC. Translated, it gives CASSQDRGQSSYNEQFF.